This T cell receptor (beta chain) was retrieved from a study of cytomegalovirus exposure and HLA in healthy donors. Concerning this clone itself: Its target is unknown.

Germline trimming cut 6 bases from V and 6 bases from J; bases unmatched to any gene: 8. Germline V gene lookup returns CDR1 MGHRA and CDR2 YSYEKL. This CDR3 has 13 amino acids. Study-level points and caveats: The CMV antigen specificity of a few CMV-associated chains was confirmed through in vitro analysis. It was fewer than 200 TCR beta chains that were listed as cytomegalovirus-associated. Subsequent analysis revealed that first-cohort TCR clusters tended to co-occur in the 130 or so validation repertoires. Among TCR sequences, most were rare, though some public TCRs appeared in many donors.

Libraries were prepared by immunoSEQ multiplex PCR; TCRdb keeps only in-frame clonotypes and omits some of them. Of under 250,000 clones listed, about 88% were seen once; the top ten hold more than 10%. This receptor was taken from a young man in good health and CMV-seropositive. The chain couples TRBV4-1 to TRBJ2-7, with 7 bases aligning to TRBD1. What was sequenced was PBMCs. The CDR3 loop reads CASRQTGNGEQYF. DNA of the CDR3: TGCGCCAGCAGGCAGACAGGGAACGGCGAGCAGTACTTC.